The 17 T cell receptor beta chains below come from one sample, sequenced in a study of T-cell memory formation after mild COVID-19. TCRdb analysed the 5' RACE reads with MiXCR anew, one entry per CDR3 protein. Of fewer than 550,000 distinct CDR3 sequences listed, around 18% were seen once; the top ten hold 8.4%. Sequencing used PBMCs or a T cell subset sorted from them (not recorded which). Every receptor here comes from an adult woman who had mild COVID-19 (a few samples of this study predate the infection). Cell type and time point are not known.

The chain recombines TRBV5-1 with TRBJ2-1, with no clear D. V lost 4 bases to trimming and J lost 5 bases, with 10 bases between them. The CDR3 is 13 amino acids. Germline values: CDR1 SGHRS, CDR2 YFSETQ. The CDR3 region is CASSRIPNNEQFF. The CDR3 coding sequence is TGCGCCAGCAGCCGAATACCAAACAATGAGCAGTTCTTC.

This chain joins TRBV30 and TRBJ2-2; D might be TRBD1 (5 bases). Trimming removed 2 bases at V and 1 base at J, with 14 bases between. This CDR3 spans 16 amino acids. CDR1 and CDR2 from the germline V gene are GTSNPN and SVGIG (reference sequence). CDR3 in amino acids: CAWSPFDRMNTGELFF. DNA of the CDR3: TGTGCCTGGAGTCCGTTTGACAGAATGAACACCGGGGAGCTGTTTTTT.

CDR3 region: CATSRDLAGETQYF. The CDR3, as DNA: TGTGCCACCAGCAGAGATCTAGCGGGAGAGACCCAGTACTTC. V gene TRBV15 combines with J gene TRBJ2-5; 8 nucleotides agree with TRBD2. Trimming cost V 0 bases and J 4 bases; bases outside gene matches: 1. This CDR3 region has 14 residues. Per germline, CDR1 LNHNV and CDR2 YYDKDF (reference sequence).

The rearrangement joins TRBV7-2 to TRBJ2-7; the match to TRBD1 covers 9 bases. V lost 3 bases and J lost 7; bases outside the gene matches: 4. Germline V gene lookup returns CDR1 SGHTA and CDR2 FQGNSA. The CDR3 runs to 13 residues. This chain's CDR3 is CASSFWTGEEQYF. The CDR3 DNA reads as TGTGCCAGCAGCTTTTGGACAGGGGAAGAGCAGTACTTC.

The chain carries TRBV12-3 or TRBV12-4 and TRBJ2-1, with D possibly being TRBD2 (6 bases). Trimming cost V 6 bases and J 5 bases, with 14 bases left between them. The CDR3 extends over 14 amino acids. The CDR3 protein is CASSPEGGNNEQFF. The CDR3, as DNA: TGTGCCAGCAGCCCGGAGGGTGGGAACAATGAGCAGTTCTTC.

Note on this clonotype: The junction departs from germline at one end; a sequencing error may be responsible. The rearrangement uses TRBV24-1 and TRBJ1-4; D might be TRBD1 (6 bases). Germline loops: CDR1 KGHDR, CDR2 SFDVKD. The CDR3 covers 14 residues. The DNA of the CDR3 is TGTGCCACCAGTGAAACAGGGAACGGAGAAAAACTTTTTTTT. It encodes CATSETGNGEKLFF.

J is TRBJ1-2 and V is TRBV29-1; possible D gene TRBD1, 5 bases. V lost 6 bases and J 4 bases, leaving 12 bases between the germline ends. The CDR3 is 12 residues long. The germline gives CDR1 SQVTM, CDR2 ANQGSEA. In DNA, the CDR3 is TGCAGCGTACAGGTCCCAATCTATGGCTACACCTTC. Its translation is CSVQVPIYGYTF.

This clonotype was detected only a few times. The rearrangement uses TRBV9 and TRBJ1-2; D may be TRBD1 (5 bases). The CDR3 sequence is 14 residues long. Germline CDR1 and CDR2: SGDLS and YYNGEE. V was shortened by 0 bases and J by 6 bases, with 12 bases between the two germline ends. The CDR3 sequence is CASSVAGGWNGYTF. CDR3 DNA: TGTGCCAGCAGCGTAGCGGGGGGATGGAATGGCTACACCTTC.

This clonotype has a handful of counts. The chain is built from TRBV6-6 and TRBJ2-1; 7 bases agree with TRBD2. The CDR3 is 15 amino acids. V lost 2 bases and J lost 3; bases outside the gene matches: 4. CDR1 is MNHNY, CDR2 SVGAGI, per germline (reference sequence). The CDR3 here is CASSYGREDYNEQFF. CDR3 coding DNA: TGTGCCAGCAGTTACGGGAGGGAGGACTACAATGAGCAGTTCTTC.

Only a few counts were recorded for this clonotype. The gene calls are TRBV12-3 or TRBV12-4 and TRBJ2-2; no clear D gene. Trimming took 9 bases from V and 5 from J, leaving 7 bases between them. The CDR3 spans 11 residues. In nucleotides, the CDR3 is TGTGCCAGTAGGGCGACCGGGGAGCTGTTTTTT. Protein sequence: CASRATGELFF.

This chain connects TRBV6-5 to TRBJ2-3; weak D call: TRBD2 (6 bases). This CDR3 has 15 residues. Germline lookup yields CDR1 MNHEY and CDR2 SVGAGI. The ends were cut back, 2 bases at V and 1 base at J, with 10 bases in the middle. The chain's CDR3 is CASSYNPGGTDTQYF. The CDR3 DNA reads as TGTGCCAGCAGTTACAATCCGGGGGGCACAGATACGCAGTATTTT.

This clonotype was counted a few times. This chain joins TRBV2 and TRBJ2-1; 9 nucleotides agree with TRBD1. Germline V lookup: CDR1 SNHLY, CDR2 FYNNEI. The CDR3 is 15 residues long. With 6 bases clipped from V and 0 bases from J, the junction kept 3 bases outside the gene matches. The CDR3 coding sequence is TGTGCCAGCAGGAGGGACAGGGCCTCCTACAATGAGCAGTTCTTC. It specifies CASRRDRASYNEQFF. Variable domain in full (rest from reference TRBV2 and TRBJ2-1): EPEVTQTPSHQVTQMGQEVILRCVPISNHLYFYWYRQILGQKVEFLVSFYNNEISEKSEIFDDQFSVERPDGSNFTLKIRSTKLEDSAMYFCASRRDRASYNEQFFGPGTRLTVL.

The chain carries TRBV10-3 and TRBJ1-2; possibly TRBD1 for D (6 bases). Trimming stripped 5 bases from V and 7 bases from J, with 11 bases between. The CDR3 is 12 residues long. Germline CDR1 is ENHRY and CDR2 is SYGVKD. CDR3 bases: TGTGCCATCAGTCCCCAGGGGTCTGGCTACACCTTC. Its translation: CAISPQGSGYTF.

This clonotype was picked up a small number of times. The chain has TRBV7-9 and TRBJ2-1, with D possibly called TRBD1 or TRBD2 (6 bases each). Deletions cut 1 base from V and 3 bases from J, with 16 bases between. Germline V gives CDR1 SEHNR, CDR2 FQNEAQ (reference sequence). This CDR3 region has 17 residues. In DNA form, the CDR3 reads TGTGCCAGCAGCTTAGATGTGGGAGAGGGGGGCTACAATGAGCAGTTCTTC. As protein: CASSLDVGEGGYNEQFF.

This rearrangement joins TRBV7-2 to TRBJ2-5, with unresolved D. Germline assignment: CDR1 SGHTA and CDR2 FQGNSA. Trimming shortened V by 6 bases and J by 0 bases, and 14 bases separated the two germline ends. CDR3 length: 15 amino acids. DNA of the CDR3: TGTGCCAGCAGGATCCGGGCCCTGTACCAAGAGACCCAGTACTTC. This encodes CASRIRALYQETQYF.

This clonotype was seen a few times. The V and J genes are TRBV5-1 and TRBJ2-4; D possibly corresponds to TRBD2 (6 bases). Germline lookup yields CDR1 SGHRS and CDR2 YFSETQ. Trimming removed 4 bases at V and 4 bases at J, with 15 bases between. The CDR3 loop spans 15 amino acids. DNA for the CDR3: TGCGCCAGCAGCCTCGGTTCGAGCGGGAAAAACATTCAGTACTTC. This codes for CASSLGSSGKNIQYF.

The chain uses TRBV27 and TRBJ1-4; D not resolved. CDR3 length: 12 residues. Germline V gene lookup returns CDR1 MNHEY and CDR2 SMNVEV (reference sequence). V lost 4 bases to trimming and J lost 6 bases, with 6 bases between them. The CDR3 loop reads CASSSTDEKLFF. The DNA for the CDR3 is TGTGCCAGCAGTTCGACCGATGAAAAACTGTTTTTT.